This T cell receptor (beta chain) originates from a study of T cell repertoires in cytomegalovirus infection. In the study overall: CMV infection and matching HLA type were both indicated by public TCR beta signatures. Notes on the study in general: Cumulative public TCR beta family frequency identified CMV carriers with the relevant HLA. There were HLA-C-restricted CMV-specific TCR beta clonotypes dominating the ex vivo response.

V shed 1 base and J shed 8 bases, with 5 bases lying between them. CDR1 is SGHTA and CDR2 is FQGNSA in the germline V gene. There are 11 residues in the CDR3. This clonotype was observed many times. Its antigen is unidentified. One entry per CDR3 protein, called by TCRdb with MiXCR from the reads. The table has about 890,000 distinct CDR3 sequences, roughly 30% seen once. The sequence was obtained from a human donor in good health (CMV status not recorded). Some clones in this sample may be carry-over from other donors' samples. Here the sequenced sample was cultured CD8+ T cells from PBMCs, taken from culture after CMV antigen stimulation. The V and J genes are TRBV7-2 and TRBJ1-2; D is ambiguous. Here the CDR3 reads CASSLGLGYTF. In nucleotides, the CDR3 is TGTGCCAGCAGCTTAGGATTGGGCTACACCTTC.